These T cell receptor beta chains were read from a single sample in a study of T cells in Graves' hyperthyroidism and ophthalmopathy. Via MiXCR, TCRdb re-called the multiplex PCR reads, giving one row per CDR3 protein. The sample contains roughly 500,000 distinct CDR3 sequences, 11% to 15% of which appear only once. Sequencing was performed on blood. The receptors come from a woman in her 30s with Graves' hyperthyroidism that later progressed to Graves' ophthalmopathy. The CDR3 runs from the conserved cysteine through the conserved F or W. A D gene is named only where the DNA matches it firmly. The listing skips clone size in some rows; elsewhere it reads once, few, many or a size class.

D | J | V | size | CDR3 | DNA
- | TRBJ1-6 | TRBV12-3/TRBV12-4 | many | CASRQPGDNSPLHF | TGTGCCAGCAGACAGCCAGGAGATAATTCACCCCTCCACTTT
- | TRBJ2-1 | TRBV11-3 | many | CASSLGTENEQFF | TGTGCCAGCAGCTTAGGGACGGAAAATGAGCAGTTCTTC
- | TRBJ2-3 | TRBV20-1 | few | CSARERDQSTDTQYF | TGCAGTGCTAGAGAAAGGGATCAGTCCACAGATACGCAGTATTTT
- | TRBJ2-3 | TRBV4-1 | - | CASSQGNRYTDTQYF | TGCGCCAGCAGCCAGGGCAATAGATACACAGATACGCAGTATTTT
TRBD2 | TRBJ2-4 | TRBV20-1 | - | CSARGLAEAKNIQYF | TGCAGTGCTAGGGGACTAGCCGAAGCCAAAAACATTCAGTACTTC
- | TRBJ2-5 | TRBV7-6 | many | CASSLHTAEETQYF | TGTGCCAGCAGCTTGCATACTGCGGAAGAGACCCAGTACTTC
- | TRBJ1-6 | TRBV20-1 | many | CSARGDQDSPLHF | TGCAGTGCTAGAGGCGATCAGGATTCACCCCTCCACTTT
TRBD1 | TRBJ1-5 | TRBV7-2 | few | CASSWTGGQGNQPQHF | TGTGCCAGCAGCTGGACAGGGGGTCAAGGCAATCAGCCCCAGCATTTT
- | TRBJ1-2 | TRBV14 | - | CASSPRIGSNYGYTF | TGTGCCAGCAGCCCGCGGATTGGCAGTAACTATGGCTACACCTTC
- | TRBJ2-5 | TRBV12-3/TRBV12-4 | many | CASSFFPFSHQETQYF | TGTGCCAGCAGTTTCTTTCCATTCTCGCACCAAGAGACCCAGTACTTC
TRBD1 | TRBJ1-2 | TRBV6-1 | many | CASIIPGQSGYTF | TGTGCCAGCATAATACCGGGACAGTCCGGCTACACCTTC
- | TRBJ1-5 | TRBV19 | few | CASSIYTGRPNQPQHF | TGTGCCAGTAGTATATATACAGGGCGTCCTAATCAGCCCCAGCATTTT
- | TRBJ1-6 | TRBV19 | - | CASSKTSSPLHF | TGTGCCAGTAGTAAGACTAGTTCACCCCTCCACTTT
- | TRBJ2-7 | TRBV3-1 | many | CASSQEGGLEQYF | TGTGCCAGCAGCCAGGAGGGAGGATTAGAGCAGTACTTC
TRBD2 | TRBJ2-3 | TRBV27 | many | CASSPRGTSGQITDTQYF | TGTGCCAGCAGCCCAAGGGGGACTAGCGGCCAGATCACAGATACGCAGTATTTT
- | TRBJ2-7 | TRBV7-9 | many | CASSLIVGGRGEQYF | TGTGCCAGCAGCTTGATCGTGGGAGGAAGGGGCGAGCAGTACTTC
TRBD1 | TRBJ2-6 | TRBV29-1 | few | CSVAQDRAGANVLTF | TGCAGCGTTGCCCAAGACAGGGCCGGGGCCAACGTCCTGACTTTC
TRBD2 | TRBJ2-4 | TRBV27 | many | CASSSLAGEDIQYF | TGTGCCAGCAGTTCACTAGCGGGAGAGGACATTCAGTACTTC